This T cell receptor beta chain was sequenced during a study of T cells in Graves' hyperthyroidism and ophthalmopathy. Background on the study: Once the initial diagnosis was made, peripheral blood was obtained before any treatment.

Germline V lookup: CDR1 DFQATT, CDR2 SNEGSKA (reference sequence). This CDR3 is built from 12 residues. The junction had 7 bases not matched to a gene; V was cut back by 6 bases and J by 13 bases. Findings and limits, study-wide: Ophthalmopathy was separated from stable hyperthyroidism by a 13 V-J model.

Amplification of TCR beta CDR3 regions was performed using RNA transcripts as template. A first-round RT-PCR of the TCR CDR3 used the HTBI primer set. Each CDR3 protein is one row after TCRdb ran MiXCR on the multiplex PCR reads. The table includes around 250,000 distinct CDR3 sequences, 13% to 15% detected once. This clonotype was recorded a few times. Antigen: not known. The chain carries TRBV20-1 and TRBJ2-1, with 12 bases matching TRBD2. The sample comprised blood. The sequence was collected from a woman aged 40 to 55 with Graves' hyperthyroidism that later progressed to Graves' ophthalmopathy. In DNA form, the CDR3 reads TGCAGTGCGTCCCGACTAGCGGGGGCTCAGTTCTTC. This encodes CSASRLAGAQFF.